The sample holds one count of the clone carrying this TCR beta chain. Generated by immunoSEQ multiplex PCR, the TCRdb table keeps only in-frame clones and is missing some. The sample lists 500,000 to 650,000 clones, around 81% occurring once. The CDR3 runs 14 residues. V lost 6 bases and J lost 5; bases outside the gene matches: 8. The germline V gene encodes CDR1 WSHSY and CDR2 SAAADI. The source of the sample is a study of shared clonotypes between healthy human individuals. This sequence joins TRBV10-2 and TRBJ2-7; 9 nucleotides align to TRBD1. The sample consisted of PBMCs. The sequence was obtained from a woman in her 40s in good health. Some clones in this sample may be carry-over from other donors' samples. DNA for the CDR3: TGCGCCAGCAGGAGGTGGGACAGGGAGCACGAGCAGTACTTC. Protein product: CASRRWDREHEQYF.